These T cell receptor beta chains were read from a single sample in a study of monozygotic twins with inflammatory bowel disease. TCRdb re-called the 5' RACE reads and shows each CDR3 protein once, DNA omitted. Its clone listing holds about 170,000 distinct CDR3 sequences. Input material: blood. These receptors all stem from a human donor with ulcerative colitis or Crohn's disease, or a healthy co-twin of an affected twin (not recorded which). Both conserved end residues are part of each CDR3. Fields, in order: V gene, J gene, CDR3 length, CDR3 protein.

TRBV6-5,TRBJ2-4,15,CASSSADLAKNIQYF
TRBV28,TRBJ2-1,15,CASRPMGQEYNEQFF
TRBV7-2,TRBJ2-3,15,CASSLDLAGATAQYF
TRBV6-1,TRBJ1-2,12,CASSDRVYGYTF
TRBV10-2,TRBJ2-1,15,CASSQLLTGGSEQFF
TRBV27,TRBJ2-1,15,CASSLSMDTYNEQFF
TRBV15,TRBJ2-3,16,CATSRDLQGVADTQYF
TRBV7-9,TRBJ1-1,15,CASSLAGGGNTEAFF
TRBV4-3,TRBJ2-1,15,CASSHEPRGDNEQFF
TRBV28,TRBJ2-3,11,CATTSTDTQYF
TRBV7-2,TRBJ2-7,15,CASSLENYPGDEQYF
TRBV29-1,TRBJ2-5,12,CSVVRIQETQYF
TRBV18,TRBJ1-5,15,CASSPNSYSNQPQHF
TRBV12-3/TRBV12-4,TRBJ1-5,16,CASSAGTGAPNQPQHF
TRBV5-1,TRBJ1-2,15,CASSLAPPNNYGYTF
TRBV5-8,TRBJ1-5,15,CASSTGRGSNQPQHF
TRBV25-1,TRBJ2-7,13,CASGLTGISEQYF
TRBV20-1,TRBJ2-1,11,CSASRLGMQFF
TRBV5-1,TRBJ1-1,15,CASSLVVLGNTEAFF
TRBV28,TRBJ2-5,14,CASSLSGQSWTQYF
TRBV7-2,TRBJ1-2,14,CASSLGHGTYGYTF
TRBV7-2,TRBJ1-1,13,CASSHVGAVEAFF
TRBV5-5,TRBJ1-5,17,CASSGDRETGSNQPQHF
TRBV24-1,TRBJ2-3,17,CATSDPTSGRTTDTQYF
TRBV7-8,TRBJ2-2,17,CASSQFGLAGNTGELFF
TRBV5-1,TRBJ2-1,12,CASSLEGLEQFF
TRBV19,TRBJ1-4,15,CASSPQTDRNEKLFF
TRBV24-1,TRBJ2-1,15,CATNSRQGSYNEQFF
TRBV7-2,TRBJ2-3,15,CASSLTGQGGDTQYF
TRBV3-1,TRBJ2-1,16,CASSQEGLAGGGEQFF
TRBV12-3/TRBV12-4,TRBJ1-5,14,CASSPTGLYQPQHF
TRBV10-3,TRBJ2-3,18,CAISVVRAGLRSADTQYF
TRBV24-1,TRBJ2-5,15,CATANHGTDQETQYF
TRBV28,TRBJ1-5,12,CASSSEVEPQHF
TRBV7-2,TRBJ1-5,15,CASSLARQPGRPQHF
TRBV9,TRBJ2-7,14,CASSADPDTYEQYF
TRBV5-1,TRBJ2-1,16,CASSLVPDPTSNEQFF
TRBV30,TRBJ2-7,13,CAWSVSLAGYRYF
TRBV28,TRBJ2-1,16,CASSNPIAGNRNEQFF
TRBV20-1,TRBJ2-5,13,CSARTWTGETQYF
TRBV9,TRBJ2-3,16,CASSVGGQITSDTQYF
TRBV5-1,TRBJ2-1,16,CASSLEAGSSYNEQFF
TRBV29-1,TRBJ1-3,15,CSVENHRTSGNTIYF
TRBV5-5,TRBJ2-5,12,CASSPLQETQYF
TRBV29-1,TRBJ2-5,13,CSVELADKETQYF
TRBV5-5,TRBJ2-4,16,CASSRGGEWDKNIQYF